The next 23 T cell receptor beta chains were all read from a single sample in a study of response to subunit inactivated influenza vaccine. TCRdb called the RT-PCR reads again in MiXCR, with one record for every CDR3 protein. The sample lists 700,000 to 800,000 distinct CDR3 sequences; less than 20% were seen once. The sequencing used PBMCs from blood, collected roughly 5 days after vaccination. All receptors come from a man aged 50-59 years who received an inactivated influenza vaccine.

This clonotype showed up just a few times. The rearrangement joins TRBV20-1 to TRBJ1-1; tentatively, D is TRBD1 (5 bases). V was pared by 5 bases and J by 1 base, with 11 bases between. From germline, CDR1 is DFQATT and CDR2 SNEGSKA (reference sequence). This CDR3 is built from 13 residues. The CDR3 here is CSASRVSNTEAFF. CDR3 bases: TGCAGTGCTTCCAGGGTTTCGAACACTGAAGCTTTCTTT.

This clonotype was counted a few times. The V and J genes are TRBV14 and TRBJ2-3, with a possible D match to TRBD1 (5 bases). This CDR3 comprises 16 residues. In germline, CDR1 is SGHDN, CDR2 FVKESK. Trimming stripped 0 bases from V and 2 bases from J, with 12 bases between. The CDR3 DNA sequence: TGTGCCAGCAGCCAAGATGATGGGGCCCCCACAGATACGCAGTATTTT. The encoded protein is CASSQDDGAPTDTQYF. Using reference TRBV14 and TRBJ2-3 for the parts outside the CDR3, the full variable domain is EAGVTQFPSHSVIEKGQTVTLRCDPISGHDNLYWYRRVMGKEIKFLLHFVKESKQDESGMPNNRFLAERTGGTYSTLKVQPAELEDSGVYFCASSQDDGAPTDTQYFGPGTRLTVL.

This clonotype has more than one count but fewer than ten. This chain links TRBV10-3 with TRBJ1-1; D is uncertain. Trimming took off 0 bases at V and 7 bases at J, with 9 bases between the two ends. The CDR3 contains 13 residues. Germline V gene sequence: CDR1 ENHRY, CDR2 SYGVKD. The CDR3 loop reads CAISESVVYEAFF. The DNA for the CDR3 is TGTGCCATCAGTGAGTCAGTCGTATATGAAGCTTTCTTT.

This clonotype has at least ten counts. This chain uses TRBV25-1 with TRBJ1-2; no firm D call. Germline V gene data show CDR1 as MGHDK and CDR2 as SYGVNS. The V end was cut by 7 bases, the J end by 2 bases, with 8 bases between. The CDR3 consists of 12 residues. For the CDR3, the DNA is TGTGCCAGCAAGGACCTAAACTATGGCTACACCTTC. Translating gives CASKDLNYGYTF.

A few counts support this clonotype. The chain's CDR3 is CSAITSGSAYEQYF. The DNA for the CDR3 is TGCAGTGCTATTACTAGCGGGAGCGCCTACGAGCAGTACTTC. J is TRBJ2-7 and V is TRBV20-1, with 11 bases matching TRBD2. The CDR3 totals 14 residues. The V segment lost 4 bases and the J segment 2 bases; nucleotides outside the gene matches: 4. Germline values: CDR1 DFQATT, CDR2 SNEGSKA (reference sequence).

The chain couples TRBV7-2 to TRBJ2-7; D is ambiguous. From germline, CDR1 is SGHTA and CDR2 FQGNSA. This CDR3 is built from 13 residues. V dropped 6 bases and J dropped 4 bases, with 13 bases sitting between them. The CDR3 nucleotides read TGTGCCAGCAGTAACGCCGGTGGGTACGAGCAGTACTTC. Translation: CASSNAGGYEQYF.

This clonotype occurred a few times. The chain recombines TRBV20-1 with TRBJ2-3; D is ambiguous. V lost 3 bases and J 3 bases, leaving 13 bases between the germline ends. The CDR3 is 14 residues long. Germline assignment: CDR1 DFQATT and CDR2 SNEGSKA (reference sequence). The CDR3 coding sequence is TGCAGTGCTAGCCATCAGTTTTCGACAGATACGCAGTATTTT. Translation: CSASHQFSTDTQYF.

This clonotype was detected only a few times. The chain is built from TRBV3-1 and TRBJ1-2, with 7 bases aligning to TRBD1. Germline V CDR1 and CDR2: LGHDT, YNNKEL (reference sequence). V shed 5 bases, J shed 5 bases, and the junction held 5 bases outside the gene matches. CDR3 size: 13 residues. CDR3 in DNA: TGTGCCAGCAGCAAGGACAGGCGGTATGGCTACACCTTC. Amino acids: CASSKDRRYGYTF. Combining the CDR3 with reference TRBV3-1 and TRBJ1-2 gives the whole variable domain DTAVSQTPKYLVTQMGNDKSIKCEQNLGHDTMYWYKQDSKKFLKIMFSYNNKELIINETVPNRFSPKSPDKAHLNLHINSLELGDSAVYFCASSKDRRYGYTFGSGTRLTVV.

This clonotype has more than one count but fewer than ten. The DNA of the CDR3 is TGTGCCATCAGAGTACAGGGGGCCCTGAACACTGAAGCTTTCTTT. Its protein is CAIRVQGALNTEAFF. The rearrangement joins TRBV10-3 to TRBJ1-1; 9 nucleotides agree with TRBD1. CDR1 is ENHRY and CDR2 is SYGVKD in the germline V gene. This CDR3 has 15 residues. V lost 6 bases, J lost 0 bases, and 5 bases stayed unmatched.

CDR3 nucleotide sequence: TGTGCCAGCAGGGGGGACAGGCTCCACAATGAGCAGTTCTTC. Protein product: CASRGDRLHNEQFF. The chain has TRBV27 and TRBJ2-1; TRBD1 aligns across 8 bases. The CDR3 runs 14 residues. Unmatched junction bases numbered 6, after V lost 6 bases and J lost 5 bases. Germline values: CDR1 MNHEY, CDR2 SMNVEV (reference sequence).

In its sample, this clonotype was seen many times. This chain's CDR3 is CAISESWGNQPQHF. In nucleotides, the CDR3 is TGTGCCATCAGTGAGTCATGGGGGAATCAGCCCCAGCATTTT. The chain couples TRBV10-3 to TRBJ1-5; TRBD1 might be the D (5 bases). The CDR3 has 14 residues. The germline V gene encodes CDR1 ENHRY and CDR2 SYGVKD. V dropped 0 bases and J dropped 4 bases, with 7 bases sitting between them.

This clonotype was counted a few times. The J gene is TRBJ2-1, the V gene TRBV7-2, with no clear D. Trimming took off 4 bases at V and 7 bases at J, with 11 bases between the two ends. The CDR3 spans 13 residues. Germline CDR1 is SGHTA and CDR2 is FQGNSA. Here the CDR3 reads CASSSQSWNEQFF. CDR3 coding DNA: TGTGCCAGCAGCTCCCAGAGTTGGAATGAGCAGTTCTTC.

This rearrangement joins TRBV25-1 to TRBJ1-6, with 7 bases fitting TRBD1. The germline CDR1 and CDR2 sequences are MGHDK and SYGVNS. The CDR3 spans 15 residues. The trim removed 4 bases at V and 5 bases at J, leaving 5 bases unmatched. The CDR3 DNA sequence: TGTGCCAGCAGTGGGTGGGACAGAAATAATTCACCCCTCCACTTT. This translates into CASSGWDRNNSPLHF.

This clonotype came up many times. The rearrangement uses TRBV12-3 or TRBV12-4 and TRBJ2-1, with 13 positions matching TRBD2. The J segment lost 4 bases and the V segment lost 6 bases, leaving 6 bases of the junction unmatched. The CDR3 covers 16 residues. The CDR3 DNA follows: TGTGCCAGCAGCACGGGACTAGCGGGAAGGTACAATGAGCAGTTCTTC. Translating it yields CASSTGLAGRYNEQFF.

This clonotype has a handful of counts. This chain uses TRBV29-1 with TRBJ1-2; possibly TRBD1 for D (5 bases). V was shortened by 5 bases and J by 5 bases, with 15 bases between the two germline ends. CDR1 and CDR2 from the germline V gene are SQVTM and ANQGSEA. The CDR3 consists of 13 residues. The CDR3 reads CSVTLTAKYGYTF. The CDR3 DNA follows: TGCAGCGTTACCCTGACAGCAAAATATGGCTACACCTTC.

The chain combines TRBV2 with TRBJ2-5; the D is unclear. V dropped 7 bases and J dropped 5 bases, with 8 bases sitting between them. This CDR3 comprises 11 residues. The germline V gene encodes CDR1 SNHLY and CDR2 FYNNEI. CDR3 nucleotides: TGTGCCAGCACCGACGGGGAGACCCAGTACTTC. Translation gives CASTDGETQYF.

This clonotype occurred a few times. The gene calls are TRBV20-1 and TRBJ2-1; D is possibly TRBD1 (6 bases). Per germline, CDR1 DFQATT and CDR2 SNEGSKA (reference sequence). The CDR3 is made up of 12 amino acids. Deletions cut 4 bases from V and 5 bases from J, with 9 bases between. The CDR3 DNA reads as TGCAGTGCTATTAACAGGGACAATGAGCAGTTCTTC. Translated, it gives CSAINRDNEQFF.

The CDR3 DNA follows: TGTGCCAGCAGAGGCGGAACAGGACCCTTCAACGAGCAGTACTTC. This encodes CASRGGTGPFNEQYF. The chain uses TRBV3-1 and TRBJ2-7; D perhaps matches TRBD1 (5 bases). The CDR3 has 15 amino acids. CDR1 and CDR2 (germline): LGHDT, YNNKEL (reference sequence). Trimming took off 6 bases at V and 5 bases at J, with 20 bases between the two ends.

In this sample, this clonotype turned up many times. V and J are TRBV10-3 and TRBJ2-1, with 8 bases lining up with TRBD2. With V trimmed by 6 bases and J by 7 bases, 8 bases remained unmatched. The CDR3 totals 14 residues. The germline gives CDR1 ENHRY, CDR2 SYGVKD. The CDR3 DNA follows: TGTGCCATCAGCAGCGGGGGCGCGGGGAATGAGCAGTTCTTC. Translation gives CAISSGGAGNEQFF.

The rearrangement links TRBV4-3 to TRBJ2-7; TRBD2 aligns across 7 bases. The CDR3 is made up of 15 amino acids. CDR1 and CDR2 from the germline V gene are LGHNA and YSLEER. V trimming: 1 base; J trimming: 2 bases; junction bases outside the gene matches: 5. The CDR3 coding sequence is TGCGCCAGCAGCCAAGCGCGGGGGATTACCTACGAGCAGTACTTC. The encoded protein is CASSQARGITYEQYF.

This clonotype was recorded many times. The rearrangement links TRBV10-3 to TRBJ2-1; D ambiguous. The V end was cut by 4 bases, the J end by 6 bases, with 10 bases between. The CDR3 extends over 13 amino acids. Germline CDR1 and CDR2: ENHRY and SYGVKD. The CDR3 nucleotides are TGTGCCATCAGTGTTTCGGGTTTCAATGAGCAGTTCTTC. Translated, it gives CAISVSGFNEQFF.

This clonotype came up a few times. The rearrangement joins TRBV7-2 to TRBJ2-7; D possibly corresponds to TRBD1 (5 bases). V lost 5 bases and J lost 3, with 17 bases in between. This CDR3 comprises 15 residues. Germline assignment: CDR1 SGHTA and CDR2 FQGNSA. This chain's CDR3 is CASSPEDIPIYEQYF. CDR3 nucleotides: TGTGCCAGCAGCCCCGAGGACATACCCATCTACGAGCAGTACTTC.

This clonotype was detected a few times. This chain connects TRBV5-1 to TRBJ1-1, with D hard to call. This CDR3 is 14 amino acids long. Trimming pared 1 base from V and 6 bases from J, leaving 13 bases between. Per germline, CDR1 SGHRS and CDR2 YFSETQ. The CDR3 spells CASSLLMGSPEAFF. DNA of the CDR3: TGCGCCAGCAGCTTGTTGATGGGGTCTCCTGAAGCTTTCTTT.